The T cell receptor beta chain described here comes from a study of T cells in localized non-small cell lung cancer. Study outcomes and limitations: Longer survival (overall) was linked to higher T cell density in blood. Tumor samples were not multi-region, leaving intratumor heterogeneity unexcluded.

CDR1 is SEHNR and CDR2 is FQNEAQ in the germline V gene (reference sequence). Between the trimmed V and J ends, which lost 5 bases and 0 bases, there was a span of 9 bases. CDR3 length equals 14 residues. On this clone: Its specificity is not known.

The protocol was immunoSEQ multiplex PCR, while the TCRdb copy is restricted to in-frame clones and leaves out a portion. The table includes over 10,000 clones, over 65% detected once. The chain joins TRBV7-9 to TRBJ2-3, with a possible D match to TRBD2 (5 bases). The sequencing here drew on peripheral blood, taken before any cancer treatment. The origin of this receptor is a male donor older than 55 with stage I lung adenocarcinoma. CDR3 in DNA: TGTGCCAGCAGCCCCGGACTTAGCACAGATACGCAGTATTTT. This gives the protein CASSPGLSTDTQYF.